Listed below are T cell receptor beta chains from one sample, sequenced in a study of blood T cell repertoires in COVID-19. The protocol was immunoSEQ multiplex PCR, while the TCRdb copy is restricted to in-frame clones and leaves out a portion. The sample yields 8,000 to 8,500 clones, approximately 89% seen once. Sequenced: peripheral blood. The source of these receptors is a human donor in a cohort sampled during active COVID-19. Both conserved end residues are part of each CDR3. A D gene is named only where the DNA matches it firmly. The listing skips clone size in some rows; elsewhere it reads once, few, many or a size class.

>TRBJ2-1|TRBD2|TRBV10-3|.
TGTGCCATCAGAGGGACTAGCGGGAGCTCCTACAATGAGCAGTTCTTC
CAIRGTSGSSYNEQFF
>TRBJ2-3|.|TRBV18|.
TGTGCCAGCTCACCACCGAATCAGGGTGTAGGGGATACGCAGTATTTT
CASSPPNQGVGDTQYF
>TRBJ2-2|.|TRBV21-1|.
TGTGCCAGCAAAATGGGAGCGGTAATCGGGGAGCTGTTTTTT
CASKMGAVIGELFF
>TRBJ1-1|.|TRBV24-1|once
TGTGCCACCCGTGCCGGGTCGCAGAAGACTGAAGCTTTCTTT
CATRAGSQKTEAFF
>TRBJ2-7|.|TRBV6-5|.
TGTGCCAGCAATAAATACGAGCAGTACTTC
CASNKYEQYF
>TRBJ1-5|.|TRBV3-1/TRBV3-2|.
TGTGCCAGCAGCCAAGATGGGGACAACAATCAGCCCCAGCATTTT
CASSQDGDNNQPQHF
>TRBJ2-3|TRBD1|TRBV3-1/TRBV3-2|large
TGTGCCAGCAGCCCACGACAGGGGACTAGCACAGATACGCAGTATTTT
CASSPRQGTSTDTQYF
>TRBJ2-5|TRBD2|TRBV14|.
TGTGCCAGCAGTCCCGGGACTAGCGGGAGACCCCGCCAAGAGACCCAGTACTTC
CASSPGTSGRPRQETQYF
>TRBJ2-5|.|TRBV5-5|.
TGTGCCAGCAGCTTGGATGGTACTAGAGAGACCCAGTACTTC
CASSLDGTRETQYF
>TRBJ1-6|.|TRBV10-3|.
TGTGCCACCTGGGACATCGGGAATTCACCCCTCCACTTT
CATWDIGNSPLHF
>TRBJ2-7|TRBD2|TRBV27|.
TGTGCCAGCAGTTTACTCGGGCCGGGACTAGCGGACTCCTACGAGCAGTACTTC
CASSLLGPGLADSYEQYF
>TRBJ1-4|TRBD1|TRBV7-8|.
TGTGCCAGCAGCTTAGACAGGGGGCGGACTAATGAAAAACTGTTTTTT
CASSLDRGRTNEKLFF
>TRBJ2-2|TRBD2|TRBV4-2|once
TGTGCCAGCAGCCAACACCTTAGCGGGAGTGAGACGACCGGGGAGCTGTTTTTT
CASSQHLSGSETTGELFF
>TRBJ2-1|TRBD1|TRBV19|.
TGTGCCACCGGGACAGCCTACAATGAGCAGTTCTTC
CATGTAYNEQFF
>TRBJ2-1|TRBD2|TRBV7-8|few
TGTGCCAGCAGCCCGGGACTAGCCAGTTCCTACAATGAGCAGTTCTTC
CASSPGLASSYNEQFF
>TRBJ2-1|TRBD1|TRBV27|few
TGTGCCAGCAGTTTGGACAGGGACTCCTACAATGAGCAGTTCTTC
CASSLDRDSYNEQFF
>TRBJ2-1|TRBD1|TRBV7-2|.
TGTGCCAGCAGCTTCGATGTGACAGGGTTGTTCTTC
CASSFDVTGLFF
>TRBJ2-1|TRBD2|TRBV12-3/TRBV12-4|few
TGTGCCAGCAGTTTGCGGGAGGGCAATGAGCAGTTCTTC
CASSLREGNEQFF
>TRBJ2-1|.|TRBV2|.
TGTGCCAGCAGTGATGCGGGAACTACATCCCCGTACAATGAGCAGTTCTTC
CASSDAGTTSPYNEQFF
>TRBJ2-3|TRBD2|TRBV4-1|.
TGCGCCAGCAGCCAAGGGCTAGCGGGAGGTACAGATACGCAGTATTTT
CASSQGLAGGTDTQYF
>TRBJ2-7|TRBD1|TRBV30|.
TGTGCCTGGAGGAAATGGACAGGGCGTTCCTACGAGCAGTACTTC
CAWRKWTGRSYEQYF
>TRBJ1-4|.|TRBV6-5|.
TGTGCCAGCAGTTACTGGGGAGGGACCGCCAATGAAAAACTGTTTTTT
CASSYWGGTANEKLFF
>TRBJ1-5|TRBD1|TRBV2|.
TGTGCCAGCACCGAACAGGGGGCGGGACAGCCCCAGCATTTT
CASTEQGAGQPQHF
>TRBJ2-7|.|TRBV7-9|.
TGTGCCAGCAGCTTAGGTGGCAGGGGTTACGAGCAGTACTTC
CASSLGGRGYEQYF
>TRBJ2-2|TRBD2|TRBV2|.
TGTGCCAGCAGTGACGGCGCGGGAGGTCAAGGGGCCGGGGAGCTGTTTTTT
CASSDGAGGQGAGELFF
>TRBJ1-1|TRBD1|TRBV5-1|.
TGCGCCAGCAGCGATGGGACAGAAGGCTTGAACACTGAAGCTTTCTTT
CASSDGTEGLNTEAFF
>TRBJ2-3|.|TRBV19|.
TGTGCCAGTAGTAAAGGGGACTCACGCACAGATACGCAGTATTTT
CASSKGDSRTDTQYF
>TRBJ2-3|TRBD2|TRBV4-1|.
TGCGCCAGCAGCCAAGAGACTAGCGGGAGGGCCGGCGATACGCAGTATTTT
CASSQETSGRAGDTQYF
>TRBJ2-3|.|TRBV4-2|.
TGTGCCAGCAGCCAAGAGTGGAGGGAGAGGGATACGCAGTATTTT
CASSQEWRERDTQYF
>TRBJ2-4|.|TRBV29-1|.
TGCAGCGTTGTTGACAGATCATTAGCCAAAAACATTCAGTACTTC
CSVVDRSLAKNIQYF
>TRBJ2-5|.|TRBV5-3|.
TGTGCCAGAAGCTTCGGTGGGAGCGCTGAGACCCAGTACTTC
CARSFGGSAETQYF
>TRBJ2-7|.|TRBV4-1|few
TGCGCCAGCAGCCAAGCACTAGCATCCCTTCTCTCCTACGAGCAGTACTTC
CASSQALASLLSYEQYF
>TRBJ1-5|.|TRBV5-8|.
TGTGCCAGCAGCCTCGTTAGCAATCAGCCCCAGCATTTT
CASSLVSNQPQHF
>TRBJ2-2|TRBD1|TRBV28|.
TGTGCCAGCAGCCCTGACAGGGTTACCGGGGAGCTGTTTTTT
CASSPDRVTGELFF
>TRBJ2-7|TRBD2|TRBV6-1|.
TGTGCCAGCAGTGGACGAGGGACTAGCTCCATAACCTACGAGCAGTACTTC
CASSGRGTSSITYEQYF
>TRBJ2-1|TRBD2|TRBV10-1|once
TGCGCCAGCAGTGAGAGCCTAGCGGATAATGAGCAGTTCTTC
CASSESLADNEQFF
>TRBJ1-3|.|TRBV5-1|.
TGCGCCAGCAGCTTGGGTTGGGCGAACACCATATATTTT
CASSLGWANTIYF
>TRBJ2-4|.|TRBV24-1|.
TGTGCCACCAGTGATTCATACATTCAGTACTTC
CATSDSYIQYF
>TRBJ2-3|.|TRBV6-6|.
TGTGCCAGCAAGACTAGCACAGATACGCAGTATTTT
CASKTSTDTQYF
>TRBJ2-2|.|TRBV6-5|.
TGTGCCACCTCCCACCGGGGGGCCGCCGGGGAGCTGTTTTTT
CATSHRGAAGELFF
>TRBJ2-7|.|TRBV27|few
TGTGCCAGCAGTGACCCCGGACAACACCCTTCTAAGCAGTACTTC
CASSDPGQHPSKQYF
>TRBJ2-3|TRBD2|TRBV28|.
TGTGCCAGTGGGACTAGCGGGAGCAAGGCCACAGATACGCAGTATTTT
CASGTSGSKATDTQYF